Included here is one T cell receptor (beta chain) sequence, with context. Its specificity is unknown. The sample is drawn from a study of cytotoxic CD8 clonotypes in ibrutinib-treated CLL. Overall study results and limits: Increased clonality at ibrutinib response gave way to a return toward baseline at progression.

V shed 5 bases, J shed 10 bases, and the junction held 7 bases outside the gene matches. Germline-derived CDR1 and CDR2 are MNHEY and SVGAGI. The CDR3 loop spans 14 amino acids. Target depth was 1 in 200,000 to 1 in 1 million T cells, about 10x per clonotype. Profiling relied on immunoSEQ multiplex PCR, and the TCRdb table lists in-frame clones only, not all of them. This table has about 160,000 clones, approximately 80% appearing once. The chain is built from TRBV6-5 and TRBJ1-6; TRBD1 matches at 8 bases. The sequences come from PBMCs, collected after 12 months of ibrutinib treatment. The receptor was isolated from a human donor with chronic lymphocytic leukemia. As DNA, the CDR3 is TGTGCCAGCAGTCCGGACAGGGAGTGGTCACCCCTCCACTTT. It is translated as CASSPDREWSPLHF.